The 29 T cell receptor beta chains presented below share a single source sample, sequenced in a study of T-cell reconstitution after alpha-beta-depleted transplantation in children. Study results and caveats: Alpha-beta T cells about two months after transplant reportedly derived from several hundred expanded graft clones.

Unique molecular identifiers were incorporated during preparation of the TCRbeta library. TCRdb independently ran MiXCR on the PCR reads; one entry per CDR3 protein. The sample shows tens of thousands of distinct CDR3 sequences, roughly 6.7% of them seen only once. Their antigens remain unidentified. Material: peripheral blood, obtained 60 days after TCRalphabeta/CD19-depleted stem cell transplant. These receptors were obtained from a child under two years old who had a stem cell transplant for acute myeloid leukemia, so the T cells may come from the graft donor.

This clonotype has ten or more counts. This rearrangement joins TRBV12-3 or TRBV12-4 to TRBJ1-5; D not resolved. V was pared by 3 bases and J by 8 bases, with 8 bases between. The CDR3 length is 12 residues. CDR3 coding DNA: TGTGCCAGCAGTTTTAAGTTGAAGCCCCAGCATTTT. Translated, it gives CASSFKLKPQHF.

This clonotype was seen repeatedly, ten times or more. CDR3 coding DNA: TGCAGCGTTGAATTCGGCAGAATGAACACTGAAGCTTTCTTT. Translating gives CSVEFGRMNTEAFF. The chain recombines TRBV29-1 with TRBJ1-1; D gene unclear. Trimming took 2 bases from V and 0 from J, leaving 10 bases between them. This CDR3 spans 14 amino acids. Germline loops: CDR1 SQVTM, CDR2 ANQGSEA.

This clonotype was picked up many times. This chain uses TRBV5-5 with TRBJ2-1, with D perhaps matching TRBD1 (5 bases). Germline V gene data show CDR1 as SGHKS and CDR2 as YYEKEE (reference sequence). The CDR3 contains 16 residues. V dropped 3 bases and J dropped 10 bases, with 23 bases sitting between them. CDR3 loop: CASSSSGKRGLGEQFF. Written as DNA, the CDR3 is TGTGCCAGCAGCTCCTCAGGGAAACGAGGTTTAGGGGAGCAGTTCTTC. Looking up the rest from reference TRBV5-5 and TRBJ2-1 gives the full variable domain: DAGVTQSPTHLIKTRGQQVTLRCSPISGHKSVSWYQQVLGQGPQFIFQYYEKEERGRGNFPDRFSARQFPNYSSELNVNALLLGDSALYLCASSSSGKRGLGEQFFGPGTRLTVL.

This clonotype has ten or more counts. The chain carries TRBV6-1 and TRBJ2-7; 7 bases are shared with TRBD1. Germline V CDR1 and CDR2: MNHNS, SASEGT. Trimming cost V 9 bases and J 1 base; bases outside gene matches: 6. The CDR3 consists of 13 residues. The CDR3 coding sequence is TGTGCCAGTAACAGGGGTGGGTCCTACGAGCAGTACTTC. Translated: CASNRGGSYEQYF.

This clonotype was seen many times. This chain uses TRBV28 with TRBJ2-1, with 8 positions matching TRBD2. This CDR3 is built from 14 residues. Per the germline V gene, CDR1 is MDHEN and CDR2 is SYDVKM. V trimming: 3 bases; J trimming: 9 bases; junction bases outside the gene matches: 7. In DNA, the CDR3 is TGTGCCAGCAGTTTCGTCGGGAGGGCCGGTGAGCAGTTCTTC. It codes for CASSFVGRAGEQFF.

The table lists this clonotype with many counts. The chain employs TRBV12-3 or TRBV12-4 and TRBJ2-3, with D uncertain. Trimming took off 7 bases at V and 4 bases at J, with 6 bases between the two ends. The CDR3 contains 11 residues. DNA of the CDR3: TGTGCCAGCAAGTTTTCAGATACGCAGTATTTT. It translates to CASKFSDTQYF.

This chain uses TRBV4-3 with TRBJ2-5, with D tentatively TRBD2 (6 bases). The ends were cut back, 1 base at V and 5 bases at J, with 8 bases in the middle. The CDR3 runs 13 residues. The germline V gene encodes CDR1 LGHNA and CDR2 YSLEER. The chain's CDR3 is CASSQGGRETQYF. The CDR3 region has the DNA TGCGCCAGCAGCCAAGGAGGGAGGGAGACCCAGTACTTC.

This clonotype showed up many times. Germline is not matched at one junction end, which may reflect a read error. The rearrangement joins TRBV7-7 to TRBJ2-2; TRBD1 agrees at 9 bases. Germline V gene lookup returns CDR1 SSHAT and CDR2 FNYEAQ (reference sequence). The CDR3 sequence is 21 residues long. CDR3 sequence: CASSFTATGGACGSNTGELFF. CDR3 nucleotide sequence: TGTGCTAGCAGTTTTACCGCAACAGGGGGCGCATGCGGTTCGAACACCGGGGAGCTGTTTTTT.

This clonotype was seen at least ten times. The rearrangement links TRBV28 to TRBJ2-1, with a possible D match to TRBD2 (5 bases). Germline CDR1 reads MDHEN; CDR2 reads SYDVKM. V shed 4 bases and J shed 0 bases, with 19 bases lying between them. This CDR3 is 18 amino acids long. The CDR3 nucleotides read TGTGCCAGCAGTTGGACCTCCACACGTGGGAGCTCCTACAATGAGCAGTTCTTC. It is translated as CASSWTSTRGSSYNEQFF.

In this sample, this clonotype turned up many times. The chain combines TRBV9 with TRBJ2-1; 13 bases are a match to TRBD2. The V segment lost 4 bases and the J segment 6 bases; nucleotides outside the gene matches: 7. Germline lookup yields CDR1 SGDLS and CDR2 YYNGEE. The CDR3 spans 16 residues. CDR3 residues: CASSPRGLAGPNEQFF. The CDR3, as DNA: TGTGCCAGCAGCCCGAGGGGACTAGCGGGGCCCAATGAGCAGTTCTTC.

This clonotype has at least ten counts. The genes are TRBV3-1 and TRBJ2-7; 10 bases match TRBD1. Per germline, CDR1 LGHDT and CDR2 YNNKEL (reference sequence). The V gene end was trimmed by 1 base and the J gene end by 3 bases; junction bases not matched to a gene: 3. This CDR3 has 15 residues. The CDR3 DNA reads as TGTGCCAGCAGCCAAGCCGGGACAGGGGACTACGAGCAGTACTTC. Encoded protein: CASSQAGTGDYEQYF.

The V call is TRBV27, the J call TRBJ2-7; 8 nucleotides align to TRBD1. The trim removed 3 bases at V and 9 bases at J, leaving 4 bases unmatched. The CDR3 has 12 residues. Germline V gene sequence: CDR1 MNHEY, CDR2 SMNVEV (reference sequence). The CDR3 nucleotides read TGTGCCAGCAGTTTGGGGACAGGCCGGCAGTACTTC. Translated, it gives CASSLGTGRQYF.

At least ten counts were recorded for this clonotype. This rearrangement joins TRBV5-5 to TRBJ2-7; possible D gene TRBD1, 6 bases. Germline CDR1 and CDR2: SGHKS and YYEKEE (reference sequence). The CDR3 runs 16 residues. V was clipped by 3 bases and J by 3 bases, with 19 bases between them. CDR3 residues: CASSSTQGTLHYEQYF. For the CDR3, the DNA is TGTGCCAGCAGCTCCACACAGGGAACCCTTCACTACGAGCAGTACTTC.

This clonotype showed up many times. The rearrangement links TRBV6-2 or TRBV6-3 to TRBJ1-2; no clear D gene. Germline CDR1 reads MNHEY; CDR2 reads SVGEGT. The length of the CDR3 is 12 residues. V lost 2 bases and J lost 4, with 5 bases in between. CDR3 loop: CASSYGGYGYTF. DNA for the CDR3: TGTGCCAGCAGTTACGGAGGCTATGGCTACACCTTC.

This clonotype was detected ten times or more. V is TRBV7-9 and J is TRBJ2-7; 8 bases match TRBD1. Germline V CDR1 and CDR2: SEHNR, FQNEAQ (reference sequence). The CDR3 has 16 amino acids. Trimming took 5 bases from V and 3 from J; bases not matched to a gene: 12. The CDR3 nucleotides read TGTGCCAGCAGCCCACTCAAAGGGACAGGTTTCTACGAGCAGTACTTC. This translates into CASSPLKGTGFYEQYF. Full variable domain (remainder filled in from reference TRBV7-9 and TRBJ2-7): DTGVSQNPRHKITKRGQNVTFRCDPISEHNRLYWYRQTLGQGPEFLTYFQNEAQLEKSRLLSDRFSAERPKGSFSTLEIQRTEQGDSAMYLCASSPLKGTGFYEQYFGPGTRLTVT.

This clonotype was picked up a small number of times. The chain has TRBV6-2 or TRBV6-3 and TRBJ2-7, with 7 bases identical to TRBD1. J lost 1 base, V lost 1 base, and 4 bases had no gene match. Germline V lookup: CDR1 MNHEY, CDR2 SVGEGT. This CDR3 spans 15 amino acids. The CDR3 is CASSYWAGGSYEQYF. The CDR3 coding sequence is TGTGCCAGCAGTTACTGGGCAGGGGGTTCCTACGAGCAGTACTTC.

This clonotype has a count of ten or more. V gene TRBV7-2 combines with J gene TRBJ2-7, with 10 positions matching TRBD2. CDR1 SGHTA and CDR2 FQGNSA come from the germline V gene. The trim removed 5 bases at V and 6 bases at J, leaving 7 bases unmatched. The CDR3 is 14 residues long. The CDR3 here is CASSELAGPIEQYF. The CDR3 DNA reads as TGTGCCAGCAGCGAACTAGCGGGGCCTATCGAGCAGTACTTC.

This clonotype was seen repeatedly, ten times or more. This chain joins TRBV6-5 and TRBJ2-5, with a tentative D call TRBD1 (6 bases). The V and J ends lost 2 bases and 1 base respectively, with 20 bases between them. Germline CDR1 MNHEY, CDR2 SVGAGI. The CDR3 has 18 amino acids. The DNA for the CDR3 is TGTGCCAGCAGTTACCTTAGGAAAACAGGGCCCCTCCAAGAGACCCAGTACTTC. Translated, it gives CASSYLRKTGPLQETQYF.

Ten or more counts support this clonotype. The rearrangement uses TRBV7-9 and TRBJ2-1, with 9 nucleotides matching TRBD2. Germline V gene data show CDR1 as SEHNR and CDR2 as FQNEAQ (reference sequence). This CDR3 is 17 amino acids long. The trim removed 4 bases at V and 8 bases at J, leaving 15 bases unmatched. CDR3 nucleotide sequence: TGTGCCAGCAGCTCACTTGGGAGTAGCGGGAGAGGGGATGAGCAGTTCTTC. Amino acid sequence: CASSSLGSSGRGDEQFF. The whole variable domain, filled in from reference TRBV7-9 and TRBJ2-1, reads DTGVSQNPRHKITKRGQNVTFRCDPISEHNRLYWYRQTLGQGPEFLTYFQNEAQLEKSRLLSDRFSAERPKGSFSTLEIQRTEQGDSAMYLCASSSLGSSGRGDEQFFGPGTRLTVL.

V is TRBV2 and J is TRBJ2-7, with D maybe TRBD2 (5 bases). Trimming took off 10 bases at V and 2 bases at J, with 12 bases between the two ends. CDR3 size: 12 residues. The V gene's germline CDR1 is SNHLY and CDR2 FYNNEI. The CDR3 bases are TGTGCCATATTCGGGGTCGCCTACGAGCAGTACTTC. Translation gives CAIFGVAYEQYF.

This clonotype was seen ten or more times. The rearrangement links TRBV3-1 to TRBJ2-2; 8 bases are a match to TRBD1. CDR1 is LGHDT and CDR2 is YNNKEL in the germline V gene (reference sequence). The CDR3 totals 15 residues. V lost 4 bases and J lost 4; bases outside the gene matches: 5. The CDR3 region has the DNA TGTGCCAGCAGCCGACAGGGGCCCTTCACCGGGGAGCTGTTTTTT. It encodes CASSRQGPFTGELFF.

This rearrangement joins TRBV6-1 to TRBJ2-5, with D possibly TRBD2 on 7 matching bases. Trimming removed 6 bases from V and 4 bases from J, with 15 bases in between. Germline CDR1 MNHNS, CDR2 SASEGT. This CDR3 has 14 residues. The CDR3 sequence is CASRSGGPLETQYF. In nucleotides, the CDR3 is TGTGCCAGCAGATCCGGGGGGCCACTAGAGACCCAGTACTTC.

CDR3 amino acids: CASSHRGVNYGYTF. In DNA form, the CDR3 reads TGTGCCAGCTCCCACCGGGGGGTGAACTATGGCTACACCTTC. The chain combines TRBV18 with TRBJ1-2; TRBD1 is a possible D gene (5 bases). V was trimmed by 6 bases and J by 2 bases, leaving 13 bases between them. The CDR3 loop spans 14 amino acids. The germline V gene encodes CDR1 KGHSH and CDR2 LQKENI.

The CDR3 loop reads CASSLRVAGAQGGELFF. The DNA of the CDR3 is TGTGCCAGCAGCTTAAGGGTAGCGGGGGCACAAGGCGGGGAGCTGTTTTTT. The chain uses TRBV7-3 and TRBJ2-2; 9 bases are a match to TRBD2. The ends lost 1 base at V and 7 bases at J; junction bases unmatched: 10. CDR3 length: 17 residues. Germline V lookup: CDR1 SGHTA, CDR2 FQGTGA.

Ten or more counts support this clonotype. The chain links TRBV9 to TRBJ2-5, with TRBD2 matching 9 bases. This CDR3 spans 16 amino acids. J was trimmed by 1 base and V by 0 bases; bases with no gene match: 4. Germline V gene lookup returns CDR1 SGDLS and CDR2 YYNGEE. The CDR3 nucleotides are TGTGCCAGCAGCGTAGGTAGCGGGGGTTTCCAAGAGACCCAGTACTTC. Its translation is CASSVGSGGFQETQYF. The variable domain in full, with the rest retrieved from reference TRBV9 and TRBJ2-5, is DSGVTQTPKHLITATGQRVTLRCSPRSGDLSVYWYQQSLDQGLQFLIQYYNGEERAKGNILERFSAQQFPDLHSELNLSSLELGDSALYFCASSVGSGGFQETQYFGPGTRLLVL.

This clonotype showed up many times. The chain employs TRBV11-2 and TRBJ1-1; a possible D gene is TRBD1 (5 bases). V was shortened by 1 base and J by 10 bases, with 19 bases between the two germline ends. CDR1 is SGHAT and CDR2 is FQNNGV in the germline V gene. The CDR3 is 15 residues long. The CDR3 is CASSLAGGGLRRAFF. In nucleotides, the CDR3 is TGTGCCAGCAGCTTAGCGGGGGGAGGGCTAAGGAGAGCTTTCTTT.

This clonotype was observed many times. The chain employs TRBV18 and TRBJ2-5, with 10 nucleotides matching TRBD2. Germline V lookup: CDR1 KGHSH, CDR2 LQKENI. This CDR3 has 15 amino acids. Trimming at V came to 0 bases and at J to 4 bases, leaving 2 bases not matched to a gene. This CDR3 reads CASSPPTSGRETQYF. The CDR3 nucleotides are TGTGCCAGCTCACCACCGACTAGCGGGCGAGAGACCCAGTACTTC.

At least ten counts were recorded for this clonotype. This rearrangement joins TRBV27 to TRBJ2-7, with 7 bases identical to TRBD1. Unmatched junction bases numbered 4, after V lost 6 bases and J lost 5 bases. CDR1 is MNHEY, CDR2 SMNVEV, per germline (reference sequence). The CDR3 is made up of 12 amino acids. The CDR3 region has the DNA TGTGCCAGCAGAGGGACAGAAAACGAGCAGTACTTC. The encoded protein is CASRGTENEQYF.

This clonotype was detected many times. V usage is TRBV7-2 and J usage is TRBJ2-5; weak D call: TRBD2 (5 bases). Germline V gives CDR1 SGHTA, CDR2 FQGNSA. The germline V and J ends were trimmed by 1 base and 0 bases, with 12 bases remaining between them. The CDR3 sequence is 16 residues long. The CDR3 region has the DNA TGTGCCAGCAGCTTAGGGGAGCGGTTTTACCAAGAGACCCAGTACTTC. It specifies CASSLGERFYQETQYF.